The present T cell receptor (beta chain) was sequenced within a study of Tregs in tolerant kidney transplant recipients. The study's findings and limits: In tolerant patients, donor-specific Tregs outgrew total Tregs, suggesting antigen-driven expansion.

Using immunoSEQ multiplex PCR, the repertoire was profiled, and TCRdb retains in-frame clones only, with some absent. This repertoire shows about 110,000 clones, 90% found once; its top ten account for 0.34%. As for this clone: Its antigen is currently unknown.

V shed 4 bases and J 5 bases; nucleotides not matched to a gene: 2. Per germline, CDR1 SGHAT and CDR2 FQNNGV. The CDR3 runs 13 residues. The chain joins TRBV11-2 to TRBJ2-5; 9 bases match TRBD1. The sample in question was CD4+ T cells from blood, obtained before the transplant. The TCR originated in a human donor who received a combined kidney and bone marrow transplant. CDR3 bases: TGTGCCAGCAGCTGGACAGGGGACGAGACCCAGTACTTC. Protein: CASSWTGDETQYF.